The 27 T cell receptor beta chains in this list originate from one sample, sequenced in a study of T cell responses to AZD1222 COVID-19 vaccine. Some clones are missing from TCRdb's copy, which holds only in-frame ones; the method was immunoSEQ multiplex PCR. The data show 100,000 to 150,000 clones, around 92% seen once. The starting material was peripheral blood, obtained on day 0 of AZD1222 vaccination. Receptors were obtained from an adult in good health.

The rearrangement uses TRBV6-1 and TRBJ2-1, with D hard to call. The V gene's germline CDR1 is MNHNS and CDR2 SASEGT. Trimming took off 4 bases at V and 4 bases at J, with 11 bases between the two ends. The CDR3 consists of 14 residues. CDR3 amino acids: CASSVAEGYNEQFF. CDR3 sequence (DNA): TGTGCCAGCAGTGTAGCAGAAGGTTACAATGAGCAGTTCTTC.

The chain carries TRBV19 and TRBJ1-4; the D gene is possibly TRBD1 (5 bases). V lost 6 bases to trimming and J lost 0 bases, with 11 bases between them. CDR3 length equals 15 residues. Germline V gene lookup returns CDR1 LNHDA and CDR2 SQIVND (reference sequence). The CDR3 sequence: CASSYIGATNEKLFF. CDR3 DNA: TGTGCCAGTAGCTATATAGGGGCAACTAATGAAAAACTGTTTTTT.

A single count supports this clone. The V gene is TRBV28, the J gene TRBJ1-1; D not resolved. This CDR3 is built from 14 residues. The germline V gene encodes CDR1 MDHEN and CDR2 SYDVKM. V gave up 3 bases and J gave up 1 base, with 9 bases separating them. The CDR3 sequence: CASSFESANTEAFF. CDR3 bases: TGTGCCAGCAGTTTTGAATCCGCGAACACTGAAGCTTTCTTT.

The V call is TRBV7-3, the J call TRBJ2-2; D not resolved. The length of the CDR3 is 14 residues. V dropped 4 bases and J dropped 6 bases, with 12 bases sitting between them. The V gene's germline CDR1 is SGHTA and CDR2 FQGTGA. The CDR3 is CASSSFGAAGELFF. The CDR3 nucleotides are TGTGCCAGCAGCTCCTTTGGCGCGGCCGGGGAGCTGTTTTTT.

As DNA, the CDR3 is TGTGCCAGCAGCTTAGCAAGCAGCCGCCTCTATGGCTACACCTTC. Translated: CASSLASSRLYGYTF. The rearrangement links TRBV7-9 to TRBJ1-2; D is uncertain. V gave up 0 bases and J gave up 4 bases, with 12 bases separating them. The CDR3 covers 15 residues. CDR1 and CDR2 (germline): SEHNR, FQNEAQ (reference sequence).

This chain uses TRBV6-1 with TRBJ2-5; 11 bases fit TRBD2. V lost 0 bases and J lost 3; bases outside the gene matches: 0. Germline V lookup: CDR1 MNHNS, CDR2 SASEGT. The CDR3 length is 15 residues. The CDR3 region has the DNA TGTGCCAGCAGTGAAGCGACTAGCGGGAAAGAGACCCAGTACTTC. It codes for CASSEATSGKETQYF.

The V gene is TRBV28, the J gene TRBJ1-5, with a weak D call TRBD1 (6 bases). V was trimmed by 7 bases and J by 2 bases, leaving 18 bases between them. There are 16 residues in the CDR3. The germline V gene encodes CDR1 MDHEN and CDR2 SYDVKM. The CDR3 region has the DNA TGTGCCAGCACCTTGGGCAGGGGCAGGGGCAATCAGCCCCAGCATTTT. Translation: CASTLGRGRGNQPQHF.

The chain uses TRBV30 and TRBJ2-5; TRBD1 or TRBD2 may be the D gene (5 bases each). V was clipped by 2 bases and J by 4 bases, with 8 bases between them. This CDR3 comprises 12 residues. Germline-derived CDR1 and CDR2 are GTSNPN and SVGIG (reference sequence). This CDR3 reads CAWSPGTETQYF. Written as DNA, the CDR3 is TGTGCCTGGAGTCCCGGGACAGAGACCCAGTACTTC.

This chain joins TRBV16 and TRBJ1-4, with a possible D match to TRBD1 (6 bases). The V end lost 8 bases, the J end lost 6 bases, and 22 bases lay between the germline ends. CDR1 and CDR2 from the germline V gene are KGHSY and FQNENV. The CDR3 runs to 16 residues. Here the CDR3 DNA reads TGTGCCAGCTGCCCATCAGGGGCAGCCCAGGATGAAAAACTGTTTTTT. Translation gives CASCPSGAAQDEKLFF.

The J gene is TRBJ1-1, the V gene TRBV19, with D tentatively TRBD1 (5 bases). The germline V and J ends were trimmed by 3 bases and 3 bases, with 23 bases remaining between them. The CDR3 sequence is 18 residues long. Germline-derived CDR1 and CDR2 are LNHDA and SQIVND (reference sequence). The CDR3 is CASSIWWQGLSAYTEAFF. The CDR3 nucleotides read TGTGCCAGTAGTATTTGGTGGCAGGGCCTAAGTGCCTACACTGAAGCTTTCTTT. Looking up the rest from reference TRBV19 and TRBJ1-1 gives the full variable domain: DGGITQSPKYLFRKEGQNVTLSCEQNLNHDAMYWYRQDPGQGLRLIYYSQIVNDFQKGDIAEGYSVSREKKESFPLTVTSAQKNPTAFYLCASSIWWQGLSAYTEAFFGQGTRLTVV.

The count of this clone is one. The J gene is TRBJ2-1, the V gene TRBV9; 13 bases are a match to TRBD2. This CDR3 contains 16 residues. Germline V CDR1 and CDR2: SGDLS, YYNGEE. J was trimmed by 6 bases and V by 3 bases; bases with no gene match: 6. The CDR3 spells CASSALGLAGPNEQFF. In DNA, the CDR3 is TGTGCCAGCAGCGCGCTGGGACTAGCGGGGCCCAATGAGCAGTTCTTC.

This clone was found a few times. The genes are TRBV19 and TRBJ1-2; D unclear. V was pared by 5 bases and J by 6 bases, with 13 bases between. Germline CDR1 reads LNHDA; CDR2 reads SQIVND (reference sequence). CDR3 length equals 13 residues. The CDR3 sequence: CASSPVAGNGYTF. CDR3 coding DNA: TGTGCCAGTAGTCCGGTGGCAGGTAATGGCTACACCTTC.

The gene calls are TRBV7-9 and TRBJ2-3; D gene unclear. CDR1 SEHNR and CDR2 FQNEAQ come from the germline V gene (reference sequence). Trimming removed 5 bases at V and 2 bases at J, with 11 bases between. The CDR3 has 14 residues. CDR3 bases: TGTGCCAGCAGCCTCCTATTATTCACAGATACGCAGTATTTT. This encodes CASSLLLFTDTQYF.

The sample holds a few counts of this clone. The CDR3 bases are TGTGCCAGCAGCTTAATCGGGGAAGGTGAAGCTTTCTTT. Its translation: CASSLIGEGEAFF. V is TRBV7-3 and J is TRBJ1-1, with D unresolved. CDR3 length: 13 amino acids. V shed 1 base and J shed 7 bases, with 10 bases lying between them. Per the germline V gene, CDR1 is SGHTA and CDR2 is FQGTGA. Complete variable domain (other parts from reference TRBV7-3 and TRBJ1-1): GAGVSQTPSNKVTEKGKYVELRCDPISGHTALYWYRQSLGQGPEFLIYFQGTGAADDSGLPNDRFFAVRPEGSVSTLKIQRTERGDSAVYLCASSLIGEGEAFFGQGTRLTVV.

This chain joins TRBV29-1 and TRBJ1-2, with no clear D. The CDR3 totals 13 residues. CDR1 and CDR2 from the germline V gene are SQVTM and ANQGSEA. V lost 4 bases and J lost 0, with 9 bases in between. The CDR3: CSVGGRANYGYTF. The CDR3 DNA is TGCAGCGTTGGCGGGAGAGCTAACTATGGCTACACCTTC.

V and J are TRBV27 and TRBJ2-3; 7 bases are a match to TRBD1. The CDR3 sequence is 15 residues long. Germline lookup yields CDR1 MNHEY and CDR2 SMNVEV (reference sequence). J lost 0 bases, V lost 2 bases, and 2 bases had no gene match. This chain's CDR3 is CASSLTGVSTDTQYF. CDR3 nucleotides: TGTGCCAGCAGTTTAACAGGGGTTAGCACAGATACGCAGTATTTT.

The V and J genes are TRBV10-2 and TRBJ1-1, with a weak D call TRBD1 (6 bases). Germline V CDR1 and CDR2: WSHSY, SAAADI. V lost 6 bases to trimming and J lost 5 bases, with 13 bases between them. CDR3 length: 13 residues. CDR3 DNA sequence: TGCGCCAGCAGGACACCACAGGGAACTGAAGCTTTCTTT. Translating it yields CASRTPQGTEAFF.

The rearrangement joins TRBV19 to TRBJ1-2, with D tentatively TRBD1 (5 bases). V was trimmed by 3 bases and J by 4 bases, leaving 9 bases between them. This CDR3 comprises 13 residues. Per germline, CDR1 LNHDA and CDR2 SQIVND (reference sequence). In nucleotides, the CDR3 is TGTGCCAGTAGTATCCAGAGGGGCTATGGCTACACCTTC. It codes for CASSIQRGYGYTF. Using reference TRBV19 and TRBJ1-2 for the parts outside the CDR3, the full variable domain is DGGITQSPKYLFRKEGQNVTLSCEQNLNHDAMYWYRQDPGQGLRLIYYSQIVNDFQKGDIAEGYSVSREKKESFPLTVTSAQKNPTAFYLCASSIQRGYGYTFGSGTRLTVV.

The V gene is TRBV6-1, the J gene TRBJ2-1; D perhaps matches TRBD1 (6 bases). The V and J ends lost 2 bases and 14 bases respectively, with 10 bases between them. Per germline, CDR1 MNHNS and CDR2 SASEGT. This CDR3 has 11 residues. The CDR3 here is CASSERSGEFF. The CDR3 DNA reads TGTGCCAGCAGTGAACGGTCAGGGGAGTTCTTC.

The rearrangement joins TRBV29-1 to TRBJ1-1; 9 bases agree with TRBD1. CDR1 is SQVTM, CDR2 ANQGSEA, per germline. The ends lost 4 bases at V and 8 bases at J; junction bases unmatched: 5. This CDR3 spans 12 amino acids. The CDR3 spells CSVATGGMEAFF. The CDR3 nucleotides are TGCAGCGTTGCGACAGGGGGGATGGAAGCTTTCTTT.

The chain recombines TRBV7-3 with TRBJ1-1; tentative D call: TRBD1 (5 bases). This CDR3 comprises 14 residues. Trimming took 3 bases from V and 3 from J, leaving 11 bases between them. Germline V gene lookup returns CDR1 SGHTA and CDR2 FQGTGA. The CDR3 loop is CASSLGGGDTEAFF. The CDR3, as DNA: TGTGCCAGCAGCTTGGGGGGAGGCGACACTGAAGCTTTCTTT.

The rearrangement links TRBV29-1 to TRBJ2-1, with 8 bases identical to TRBD2. CDR3 size: 15 residues. The germline gives CDR1 SQVTM, CDR2 ANQGSEA. V was clipped by 6 bases and J by 9 bases; unmatched bases: 16. The CDR3 is CSVRGLAGGEGEQFF. DNA of the CDR3: TGCAGCGTCCGCGGGTTGGCGGGAGGAGAGGGTGAGCAGTTCTTC.

V is TRBV18 and J is TRBJ2-7; 12 bases match TRBD1. Germline CDR1 is KGHSH and CDR2 is LQKENI. After removal of 6 bases from V and 4 bases from J, the junction contained 4 bases not matched to a gene. The CDR3 is 14 amino acids. CDR3 sequence (DNA): TGTGCCAGCTCTCTGGGACAGGGGGCTTACGAGCAGTACTTC. Translation: CASSLGQGAYEQYF.

The V and J genes are TRBV6-5 and TRBJ1-6; D is uncertain. Germline loops: CDR1 MNHEY, CDR2 SVGAGI. The CDR3 extends over 15 amino acids. V dropped 2 bases and J dropped 6 bases, with 11 bases sitting between them. The CDR3, as DNA: TGTGCCAGCAGTTACCAATGGGGAGGTAATTCACCCCTCCACTTT. It is translated as CASSYQWGGNSPLHF.

V is TRBV29-1 and J is TRBJ1-2; D is possibly TRBD1 (6 bases). Trimming shortened V by 4 bases and J by 2 bases, and 17 bases separated the two germline ends. In germline, CDR1 is SQVTM, CDR2 ANQGSEA. The CDR3 runs 15 residues. CDR3: CSVGHEGERNYGYTF. CDR3 DNA: TGCAGCGTTGGACACGAGGGGGAGAGGAACTATGGCTACACCTTC.

Details on this clone: Distinct nucleotide sequences in the sample also encode this CDR3. The chain combines TRBV6-5 with TRBJ1-2, with D hard to call. V lost 5 bases to trimming and J lost 5 bases, with 9 bases between them. The V gene's germline CDR1 is MNHEY and CDR2 SVGAGI. The CDR3 spans 12 residues. Written as DNA, the CDR3 is TGTGCCAGCAGTCCCAGAGATTATGGCTACACCTTC. Its translation is CASSPRDYGYTF.

This sequence joins TRBV5-8 and TRBJ1-6, with 8 bases aligning to TRBD1. Looked up from germline, CDR1 is SGHTS and CDR2 is YDEGEE. Trimming took 6 bases from V and 2 from J; bases not matched to a gene: 10. The CDR3 has 17 amino acids. CDR3 coding DNA: TGTGCCAGCACCTTCTTGACAGGGGTTACCTATAATTCACCCCTCCACTTT. It codes for CASTFLTGVTYNSPLHF.